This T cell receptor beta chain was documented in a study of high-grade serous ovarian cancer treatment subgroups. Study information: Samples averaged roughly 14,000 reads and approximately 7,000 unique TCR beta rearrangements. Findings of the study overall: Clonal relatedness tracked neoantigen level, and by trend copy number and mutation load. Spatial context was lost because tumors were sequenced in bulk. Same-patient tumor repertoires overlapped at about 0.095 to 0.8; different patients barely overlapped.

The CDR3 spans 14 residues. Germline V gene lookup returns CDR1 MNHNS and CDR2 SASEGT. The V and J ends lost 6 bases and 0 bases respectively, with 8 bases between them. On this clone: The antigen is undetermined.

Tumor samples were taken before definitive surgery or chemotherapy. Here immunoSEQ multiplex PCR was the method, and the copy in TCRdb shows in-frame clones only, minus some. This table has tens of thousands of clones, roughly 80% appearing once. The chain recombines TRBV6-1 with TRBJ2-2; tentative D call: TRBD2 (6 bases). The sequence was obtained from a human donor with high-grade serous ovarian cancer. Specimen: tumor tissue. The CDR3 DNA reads TGTGCCAGCAGGGACTATTCGAACACCGGGGAGCTGTTTTTT. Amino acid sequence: CASRDYSNTGELFF.